A selection of T cell receptor beta chains follows, all from one sample in a study of cytomegalovirus exposure and HLA in healthy donors. Profiling relied on immunoSEQ multiplex PCR, and the TCRdb table lists in-frame clones only, not all of them. The sample holds around 180,000 clones, around 84% seen once. Sequenced sample: PBMCs. All receptors come from a boy younger than 10 in good health and CMV-seronegative. Both conserved end residues are part of each CDR3. D genes are given only for firm matches. A clone size is listed for some rows: how often the clone was seen (once, few, many), or a class if it is expanded.

TRBJ1-6	NA	NA	TRBV7-8	TGTGCCAGCAGCTTACCAAGGGGGGGCAAAGTAGATTCACCCCTCCACTTT	CASSLPRGGKVDSPLHF
TRBJ1-2	NA	NA	TRBV28	TGTGCCTCCCTTGGACAGATCTATGGCTACACCTTC	CASLGQIYGYTF
TRBJ1-1	NA	NA	TRBV28	TGTGCCAGCAGTTTTTGGGGGGGCACTGAAGCTTTCTTT	CASSFWGGTEAFF
TRBJ1-4	TRBD1	NA	TRBV27	TGTGCCAGGGAACAGGGGGCTGAAAAACTGTTTTTT	CAREQGAEKLFF
TRBJ1-4	NA	NA	TRBV9	TGTGCCAGCAGCGAGGAGGGGATACCAACTAATGAAAAACTGTCTTTT	CASSEEGIPTNEKLSF
TRBJ2-2	NA	once	TRBV19	TGTGCCACCGGCCAGGGGTCCGGGGAGCTGTTTTTT	CATGQGSGELFF
TRBJ2-1	TRBD1	NA	TRBV2	TGTGCCAGCACAACAGGGGGCAATTCAAGGTACAATGAGCAGTTCTTC	CASTTGGNSRYNEQFF
TRBJ1-3	NA	NA	TRBV7-9	TGTGCCAGCAGCTTAGTAGTAAGCTCTGGAAACACCATATATTTT	CASSLVVSSGNTIYF
TRBJ2-1	NA	NA	TRBV14	TGTGCCAGCAGCCAAGATCTAGGATTGCGGTCGTTCTTC	CASSQDLGLRSFF
TRBJ2-2	TRBD1	few	TRBV9	TGTGCCAGCAGCGCGACAGGGGCCACCGGGGAGCTGTTTTTT	CASSATGATGELFF
TRBJ1-2	NA	NA	TRBV2	TGTGCCAGATCGCCCCCACTATACCCGGGCTATGGCTACACCTTC	CARSPPLYPGYGYTF
TRBJ2-5	NA	NA	TRBV6-5	TGTGCCAGCAGTGAACAGGCCGGGTGGGCCCAGTACTTC	CASSEQAGWAQYF
TRBJ1-3	NA	few	TRBV6-6	TGTGCCAGCAGTTACTCACGGGATGGAAACACCATATATTTT	CASSYSRDGNTIYF
TRBJ1-3	TRBD1	NA	TRBV30	TGTGCCTGGAGCGCCACAGGGGGATCTGGAAACACCATATATTTT	CAWSATGGSGNTIYF
TRBJ2-7	NA	NA	TRBV30	TGTGCCTGGAGTGTACCCCGTGTAGACGAGCAGTACTTC	CAWSVPRVDEQYF
TRBJ2-7	NA	few	TRBV10-2	TGCGCCAGCACTATGGACAACTACGAGCAGTACTTC	CASTMDNYEQYF
TRBJ2-2	TRBD1	once	TRBV25-1	TGTGCCAGCAGTAAAGTGGGACAGACTTACACCGGGGAGCTGTTTTTT	CASSKVGQTYTGELFF
TRBJ2-2	TRBD2	NA	TRBV7-9	TGTGCCAGCAGCCCCCCATGGACTAGCGCGGACACCGGGGAGCTGTTTTTT	CASSPPWTSADTGELFF
TRBJ1-2	TRBD1	few	TRBV5-1	TGCGCCAGCAGCAGGAACAGGGGCCCTAACTATGGCTACACCTTC	CASSRNRGPNYGYTF
TRBJ2-7	NA	NA	TRBV11-2	TGTGCCAGCAGCTTAGCAGCGGTAACCTACGAGCAGTACTTC	CASSLAAVTYEQYF
TRBJ1-1	NA	NA	TRBV6-5	TGTGCCAGCAGGAGACTCCAGCCGGGGAACACTGAAGCTTTCTTT	CASRRLQPGNTEAFF
TRBJ1-1	NA	NA	TRBV18	TGTGCCAGCTCACCTCTAGGTGGTAAAGGGGGGAACACTGAAGCTTTCTTT	CASSPLGGKGGNTEAFF
TRBJ1-3	NA	NA	TRBV5-4	TGTGCCAGCAGCCCCCTAGGGGACATCTTCCACACCATATATTTT	CASSPLGDIFHTIYF
TRBJ2-2	NA	NA	TRBV2	TGTGCCAGCATACTCGCGCGGGAGAACACCGGGGAGCTGTTTTTT	CASILARENTGELFF
TRBJ2-3	TRBD2	NA	TRBV7-2	TGTGCCAGCAGCCAACGGGGGGAGTTTACGCAGTATTTT	CASSQRGEFTQYF
TRBJ2-2	TRBD2	NA	TRBV7-2	TGTGCCAGCAGCTTACGTCTAGCGGCGTCGAACACCGGGGAGCTGTTTTTT	CASSLRLAASNTGELFF
TRBJ2-1	NA	NA	TRBV4-2	TGTGCCAGCAGCCAAGGAGGAAGCCTCTACAATGAGCAGTTCTTC	CASSQGGSLYNEQFF
TRBJ2-5	NA	NA	TRBV7-6	TGTGCCAGCAGCCCCCGCCCCAGGGCAGTACAAGAGACCCAGTACTTC	CASSPRPRAVQETQYF
TRBJ1-4	NA	NA	TRBV10-2	TGCGCCAGCAGTGGAGGTATGGAGGCCAACTTAGCAACTAATGAAAAACTGTTTTTT	CASSGGMEANLATNEKLFF
TRBJ2-3	TRBD2	NA	TRBV28	TGTGCCAGCAGTACGACTAGCGGGGGCCCAGATACGCAGTATTTT	CASSTTSGGPDTQYF
TRBJ1-5	NA	once	TRBV10-3	TGTGCCATCAGTGACAGGGTTTGGCAGCCCCAGCATTTT	CAISDRVWQPQHF
TRBJ2-3	NA	NA	TRBV13	TGTGCCAACAGCTTAACACTGGGAGGAGCTGGCACAGATACGCAGTATTTT	CANSLTLGGAGTDTQYF
TRBJ1-5	NA	NA	TRBV27	TGTGCCAGCAGTTTAGGAGGGGACGGCAATCAGCCCCAGCATTTT	CASSLGGDGNQPQHF
TRBJ2-6	NA	once	TRBV5-1	TGCGCCAGCGGGCCAGGAAAGACCTCTGGGGCCAACGTCCTGACTTTC	CASGPGKTSGANVLTF
TRBJ2-1	TRBD2	NA	TRBV5-1	TGCGCCAGCAGTCCACGGACTAGCGGGAGCAATGAGCAGTTCTTC	CASSPRTSGSNEQFF
TRBJ2-1	TRBD2	NA	TRBV6-5	TGTGCCAGCACTCCTAGCGGAACTTACGATGAGCAGTTCTTC	CASTPSGTYDEQFF
TRBJ1-1	NA	NA	TRBV19	TGTGCCAGTAGTATAGCGGGGGGCCGAGGCACTGAAGCTTTCTTT	CASSIAGGRGTEAFF
TRBJ2-1	TRBD1	NA	TRBV28	TGTGCCAGCAGTTTCCCCTGGGACAGGGGGCTCTATGAGCAGTTCTTC	CASSFPWDRGLYEQFF
TRBJ2-1	NA	few	TRBV7-9	TGTGCCAGCAGCTTAGGGGCCGGAGAGCAGTTCTTC	CASSLGAGEQFF
TRBJ2-1	TRBD1	NA	TRBV7-3	TGTGCCAGCAGCCCCGGGACAGGGGGAAATGAGCAGTTCTTC	CASSPGTGGNEQFF
TRBJ2-5	TRBD2	NA	TRBV13	TGTGCCAGCAGCGCACCACTAGCGGGCGCCCCTTTGGCCCAGTACTTC	CASSAPLAGAPLAQYF
TRBJ2-7	NA	NA	TRBV4-1	TGCGCCAGCAGCCAAGCCGACTACTTCGAGCAGTACTTC	CASSQADYFEQYF
TRBJ2-2	TRBD1	NA	TRBV30	TGTGCCTGGAGTAAGAACAGGGGGCGCGACACCGGGGAGCTGTTTTTT	CAWSKNRGRDTGELFF
TRBJ1-1	NA	NA	TRBV19	TGTGCCAGTAGTATCGCTACAGGTGGAAACGCTGAAGCTTTCTTT	CASSIATGGNAEAFF
TRBJ2-3	TRBD1	NA	TRBV27	TGTGCCAGCAGTCTCGGGACAGGGGCAGATACGCAGTATTTT	CASSLGTGADTQYF
TRBJ2-6	NA	many	TRBV29-1	TGCAGCGTTGAGCGCACGGCTGGGGCCAACGTCCTGACTTTC	CSVERTAGANVLTF
TRBJ1-4	TRBD1	few	TRBV19	TGTGCCAGTATAGGACAGGGAAACGAAAAACTGTTTTTT	CASIGQGNEKLFF